One TCR beta chain is described in this entry. Its antigen is not known. ViraFEST expansion of antigen-specific CD4+ T cells with viral peptide pools preceded sequencing. Subsequent to less than twelve days of culture, CD4+ T cells were isolated. Participants completed two doses of the BNT162b2 or mRNA-1273 vaccine. It was with approximately 10 IU/ml IL-2 and about 10 ug/ml peptides that under 2.5 million PBMC per well were cultured. This entry is derived from a study of vaccination effects on CD4 cells after COVID-19. This CDR3 contains 13 residues. V dropped 5 bases and J dropped 6 bases, with 11 bases sitting between them. Assay: immunoSEQ multiplex PCR; the TCRdb copy retains only in-frame clones and omits some. The top ten clones hold about 1.4% of a sample with about 33,000 clones, almost 85% of them seen once. Notes on the study in general: The study enrolled few convalescent patients and sampled no early post-infection timepoints. Vaccine-induced clones in healthy vaccinees cross-reacted with common cold coronaviruses in only 1 of 255 cases. There was marked clonal contraction among infection- and vaccine-induced clones late after vaccination.

The receptor's source is a human donor who received a COVID-19 vaccine. Some clones in this sample may be carry-over from other donors' samples. The chain employs TRBV12-3 or TRBV12-4 and TRBJ2-1; perhaps TRBD1 as D (6 bases). The starting material was CD4+ T cells from PBMCs cultured with HCoV-NL63 spike peptides, obtained after COVID-19 vaccination. Here the CDR3 DNA reads TGTGCCAGCAGTCCATGGACAGTCAATGAGCAGTTCTTC. As protein: CASSPWTVNEQFF.